This T cell receptor beta chain was obtained from a study of cytomegalovirus exposure and HLA in healthy donors. Study context: About 180 million T cells yielded 117 million unique TCR beta sequences in earlier analysis. In terms of ancestry, the Caucasian-associated cluster contained about four fifths of the approximately 380 genotyped donors. Study outcomes and limitations: Specificity of three CMV-associated chains for CMV antigens was verified in vitro.

For this clone: Its antigen is currently unknown.

The PCR had 60 Vbeta and 13 Jbeta primers. In the authors' methods: Roughly 11 million shared chains were among the approximately 80 million unique TCR beta chains that a later analysis counted. The method was immunoSEQ multiplex PCR; TCRdb's version includes in-frame clones alone and lacks a portion of them. D and trimming come from the DNA, and the V and J calls and clone size come from that table. The repertoire holds 200,000 to 250,000 clones, with roughly 80% as singletons. The CDR3 sequence is 16 residues long. The germline V gene has CDR1 SGHTA and CDR2 FQGNSA. V dropped 4 bases and J dropped 1; count of bases not matched to a gene: 4.

The clonotype originates from a woman between 35 and 50 years old in good health and CMV-seronegative. This chain connects TRBV7-2 to TRBJ2-5; 12 bases are a match to TRBD2. The sample comprised PBMCs. The CDR3: CASSSASGRGQETQYF. In nucleotides, the CDR3 is TGTGCCAGCAGCTCAGCTAGCGGGAGGGGCCAAGAGACCCAGTACTTC. Looking up the rest from reference TRBV7-2 and TRBJ2-5 gives the full variable domain: GAGVSQSPSNKVTEKGKDVELRCDPISGHTALYWYRQSLGQGLEFLIYFQGNSAPDKSGLPSDRFSAERTGGSVSTLTIQRTQQEDSAVYLCASSSASGRGQETQYFGPGTRLLVL.